This paragraph reports one T cell receptor beta chain. Its antigen is currently not known. This sample is drawn from a study of monozygotic twins with inflammatory bowel disease (dated by TCRdb to the late 2010s). Broadly, across the study: In total, some 30 monozygotic twin pairs made up the full study: 19 Danish pairs, all IBD-discordant, plus nine German pairs, of which four were IBD-concordant and five were IBD-discordant. Each individual had, on average, about 151 000 unique TCRalpha sequences and 181 000 unique TCRbeta sequences available for analysis. Within discordant pairs, disease-associated traits were sought mainly by comparing IBD patients with their genetically identical healthy co-twins.

Library method: 5' RACE. For each TCR library, about 4,000 ng of total RNA was used. For each sample, cDNA synthesis with SMARTScribe reverse transcriptase was split into eight separate reactions. During cDNA synthesis, template switching introduced unique molecular identifiers that contained a 6-nucleotide sample barcode. TCRalpha and TCRbeta cDNA was amplified by two nested PCRs of around 15 and 9 cycles, with bead purification after each PCR. Before amplification, the cDNA was both treated with uracil DNA-glycosylase and purified with the QIAquick PCR purification kit. The second PCR added Illumina TruSeq-compatible adapters along with sample-specific barcodes. TapeStation and Qubit were used to check library quality and concentration, and 5 ng of each library went into the pool. The pooled libraries were sequenced with 2 x 100 bp reads and custom sequencing primers on an Illumina HiSeq2500 single-index Rapid Run. In the authors' own workflow: MiGEC version 1.2.6 was used for UMI-based consensus assembly, which corrected PCR and sequencing errors. MiXCR version 2.1.1 handled V(D)J alignment, clonotype assembly and CDR3 extraction. To normalise gene usage, clonotype sharing and MAIT/NKT TCR abundance, the analysis used the top 1000, 10 000 and 20 000 clonotypes per sample. Diversity was computed as the inverse Simpson index with the vegan R package after downsampling to 27 000 UMIs. Paired Mann-Whitney U tests were applied to discordant twin pairs, with Benjamini-Hochberg correction for multiple testing. The reads were reprocessed in TCRdb, with one entry per CDR3 protein sequence and no accompanying DNA. None of the V and J calls come from the authors' own analysis; TCRdb made them. This sample's listing comprises over 120,000 distinct CDR3 sequences. 0.95% to 1.5% of the sample is in the top ten clones.

A roughly 2.6 ml peripheral blood sample was drawn into PAXgene tubes per donor and stored at -80°C. Without T cell sorting, total RNA was isolated from whole blood using the PAXgene blood miRNA kit on an automated QIAcube. Peripheral blood from monozygotic twin pairs, either concordant or discordant for inflammatory bowel disease, underwent deep TCRalpha and TCRbeta repertoire profiling that used unique molecular barcoding. Smoking habits were recorded for all twin pairs, and each individual was classified as a current, former or never smoker. The germline V gene yields SGHRS for CDR1 and YFSETQ for CDR2. Measured from the cysteine to the phenylalanine, the CDR3 is 14 residues long. A DNA sequence was not provided. The investigation overall reported the following: TCRbeta repertoire diversity, by inverse Simpson index, was decreased in IBD patients compared with their healthy co-twins. Because patients received different immunosuppressive treatments, the repertoires may have picked up extra background noise and variability between individuals. Different T cell subtypes could not be distinguished in the analysis. No difference in repertoire similarity was observed between concordant and discordant twins, possibly owing to limited statistical power. The results gave no support for a single strong signal or clonotype linked to IBD. IBD patients shared fewer clonotypes with other individuals than healthy twins did, most markedly in patients showing signs of disease activity.

The sequenced sample was blood. Recombination joined TRBV5-1 with TRBJ1-2; TCRdb returns TRBD1, unconfirmable since there is no DNA. The source of this sequence is a human donor with ulcerative colitis or Crohn's disease, or a healthy co-twin of an affected twin (not recorded which). Here the CDR3 is given as CASSFDRVDYGYTF.